Detailed here is one T cell receptor (delta chain). A far larger clone is only one base removed, so a read error is likely. Other DNA variants within this sample encode the same CDR3. CDR3 size: 15 residues. Germline CDR1 reads GEAIGNYY; CDR2 reads EKD. TCRdb re-called clones from the RT-PCR reads via CATT. The sample yields 1,500 to 2,000 delta-chain clones, roughly 1.7% seen once. This sample was taken from a study of gamma-delta T cells after stem cell transplantation. The TCR sequence derives from a human donor. It is not recorded whose cells these are; they may come from a transplant donor. Sequencing used gamma-delta T cells. The J gene is TRDJ1, the V gene TRDV2; D unresolved. The CDR3 DNA is TGTGCCTGTGACACCGTATCTCAAAACACCGACAAACTCATCTTT. It encodes CACDTVSQNTDKLIF.